The 17 T cell receptor beta chains below all came from one sample that was sequenced in a study of blood T cells in healthy people across ages. It was with a sample-barcoded 5' primer and a J-beta primer mix that a second PCR of roughly 6 to 12 cycles was run. TCRdb redid the calling of the 5' RACE reads with MiXCR, one entry per CDR3 protein. The data show approximately 760,000 distinct CDR3 sequences, 25% seen once. These data also featured in a second study, about T cells of mothers and their children.

The sequenced sample was blood. These receptors all stem from a boy aged 5-17 years in good health.

This chain uses TRBV7-2 with TRBJ2-3; tentative D call: TRBD2 (6 bases). CDR1 and CDR2 (germline): SGHTA, FQGNSA. V was cut by 3 bases and J by 4 bases, with 20 bases left in between. This CDR3 region has 17 residues. Here the CDR3 DNA reads TGTGCCAGCAGCTTTTCAAGTCAGGCGGGGCGCGCAGATACGCAGTATTTT. Translating it yields CASSFSSQAGRADTQYF.

In its sample, this clonotype was seen a few times. The V call is TRBV20-1, the J call TRBJ2-5; either TRBD1 or TRBD2 may fit D (5 bases each). The CDR3 is 14 residues long. The germline CDR1 and CDR2 sequences are DFQATT and SNEGSKA (reference sequence). With 4 bases removed from V and 1 base from J, the gap between germline ends came to 13 bases. CDR3 DNA: TGCAGTGCTAACGAGGGACGGTTCCAAGAGACCCAGTACTTC. Its protein is CSANEGRFQETQYF.

This clonotype was counted between two and nine times. The gene calls are TRBV20-1 and TRBJ2-7, with a possible D match to TRBD2 (6 bases). Trimming shortened V by 5 bases and J by 4 bases, and 15 bases separated the two germline ends. Per the germline V gene, CDR1 is DFQATT and CDR2 is SNEGSKA (reference sequence). CDR3 length equals 13 residues. Here the CDR3 reads CSAWAPEGYEQYF. The CDR3 DNA follows: TGCAGTGCTTGGGCCCCGGAGGGGTACGAGCAGTACTTC.

This chain links TRBV4-2 with TRBJ1-4; D may be TRBD1 (6 bases). The CDR3 runs 16 residues. Germline lookup yields CDR1 LGHNA and CDR2 YNFKEQ. Trimming left V 1 base short and J 7 bases short, with 16 bases between. CDR3 amino acids: CASSQARGSGGEKLFF. In DNA, the CDR3 is TGTGCCAGCAGCCAAGCCAGGGGATCGGGAGGTGAAAAACTGTTTTTT.

This rearrangement joins TRBV10-3 to TRBJ1-5; D unresolved. The CDR3 extends over 13 amino acids. The V gene lost 5 bases and the J gene lost 5 bases, with 10 bases spanning the gap. The germline V gene has CDR1 ENHRY and CDR2 SYGVKD. The CDR3 here is CAISFDFDQPQHF. The CDR3 DNA follows: TGTGCCATCAGTTTCGATTTCGATCAGCCCCAGCATTTT.

This clonotype was seen a handful of times. The chain recombines TRBV7-9 with TRBJ2-5; D is unclear. Trimming took off 3 bases at V and 4 bases at J, with 15 bases between the two ends. The V gene's germline CDR1 is SEHNR and CDR2 FQNEAQ (reference sequence). This CDR3 comprises 15 residues. CDR3 residues: CASSFGMGARETQYF. The CDR3 bases are TGTGCCAGCAGCTTTGGTATGGGTGCCCGAGAGACCCAGTACTTC.

This chain uses TRBV6-2 or TRBV6-3 with TRBJ2-7, with 8 bases lining up with TRBD2. CDR1 and CDR2 from the germline V gene are MNHEY and SVGEGT. J was trimmed by 2 bases and V by 2 bases; bases with no gene match: 2. This CDR3 spans 14 amino acids. The DNA for the CDR3 is TGTGCCAGCAGTTACCGACTAGCGCCCTACGAGCAGTACTTC. Translating it yields CASSYRLAPYEQYF.

J is TRBJ2-5 and V is TRBV7-9; the match to TRBD1 covers 7 bases. There are 15 residues in the CDR3. J was trimmed by 3 bases and V by 0 bases; bases with no gene match: 4. The germline gives CDR1 SEHNR, CDR2 FQNEAQ (reference sequence). DNA of the CDR3: TGTGCCAGCAGCTTAGCAGGGGGCTTGAAAGAGACCCAGTACTTC. Translating gives CASSLAGGLKETQYF.

This clonotype has just a few counts. The rearrangement links TRBV7-2 to TRBJ2-5, with TRBD2 matching 9 bases. Germline values: CDR1 SGHTA, CDR2 FQGNSA. V shed 2 bases and J 1 base; nucleotides not matched to a gene: 5. The CDR3 extends over 16 amino acids. The DNA for the CDR3 is TGTGCCAGCAGCTTAAGAGTAGCGGGAGTCCAAGAGACCCAGTACTTC. Translation gives CASSLRVAGVQETQYF.

The chain has TRBV7-2 and TRBJ2-7; TRBD2 matches 11 bases. CDR3 size: 15 residues. Germline lookup yields CDR1 SGHTA and CDR2 FQGNSA. V was pared by 3 bases and J by 5 bases, with 6 bases of the junction left unmatched. This CDR3 is CASSFRLAGGDEQYF. In DNA form, the CDR3 reads TGTGCCAGCAGCTTCCGGCTAGCGGGGGGTGACGAGCAGTACTTC.

The chain links TRBV5-1 to TRBJ2-5, with TRBD1 as a possible D gene (5 bases). V shed 4 bases and J shed 1 base, with 14 bases lying between them. CDR3 size: 15 residues. Germline assignment: CDR1 SGHRS and CDR2 YFSETQ. CDR3 nucleotides: TGCGCCAGCAGCCTCGGTGGGGCAGGCCAAGAGACCCAGTACTTC. Its protein is CASSLGGAGQETQYF.

The V and J genes are TRBV7-2 and TRBJ1-2; the match to TRBD1 covers 7 bases. The CDR3 length is 15 residues. In germline, CDR1 is SGHTA, CDR2 FQGNSA. The V gene end was trimmed by 4 bases and the J gene end by 4 bases; junction bases not matched to a gene: 9. CDR3 in DNA: TGTGCCAGCAGCTCAACGGAGGGGGCGGGCTATGGCTACACCTTC. This translates into CASSSTEGAGYGYTF.

This chain connects TRBV29-1 to TRBJ2-5, with 7 nucleotides matching TRBD1. The CDR3 is 16 amino acids. The V and J ends lost 4 bases and 5 bases, in that order; junction bases with no gene match: 16. The germline gives CDR1 SQVTM, CDR2 ANQGSEA. The CDR3 is CSVAGLSRGSGETQYF. CDR3 DNA sequence: TGCAGCGTTGCGGGCCTGTCCAGGGGGTCGGGGGAGACCCAGTACTTC.

The V gene is TRBV5-1, the J gene TRBJ1-1; 9 nucleotides agree with TRBD1. The germline V gene encodes CDR1 SGHRS and CDR2 YFSETQ. The V gene end was trimmed by 9 bases and the J gene end by 7 bases; junction bases not matched to a gene: 7. This CDR3 has 12 amino acids. Here the CDR3 reads CATSTGGNEAFF. As DNA, the CDR3 is TGCGCCACCTCGACAGGGGGGAATGAAGCTTTCTTT.

This chain links TRBV28 with TRBJ2-1, with 9 positions matching TRBD2. With V trimmed by 10 bases and J by 8 bases, 9 bases remained unmatched. The CDR3 consists of 13 residues. Germline V CDR1 and CDR2: MDHEN, SYDVKM. The CDR3 region has the DNA TGTGCCACCCGCTGGGCGGGAGGGTATGAGCAGTTCTTC. Translated: CATRWAGGYEQFF.

The chain has TRBV7-6 and TRBJ2-5; D possibly corresponds to TRBD2 (5 bases). The DNA end is more similar to TRBJ2-1, so the J call may be wrong. Germline V CDR1 and CDR2: SGHVS, FNYEAQ. The CDR3 length is 15 residues. The CDR3 DNA follows: TGTGCCAGCAGCTTCGAAGCGGTGGACTACAATGAGCAGTTCTTC. Translating it yields CASSFEAVDYNEQFF.

The J gene is TRBJ1-2, the V gene TRBV12-3 or TRBV12-4; no definite D call. This CDR3 is 15 amino acids long. V gave up 5 bases and J gave up 2 bases, with 15 bases separating them. CDR3 nucleotides: TGTGCCAGCAGTGGACTTCTCGACGGGAACTATGGCTACACCTTC. Translation gives CASSGLLDGNYGYTF.